This entry describes one TCR beta chain. The antigen is undetermined. The sample comes from a study of T cell repertoires in cytomegalovirus infection. Study context: Use of recently identified HLA-C-restricted and well-studied HLA-B-restricted CMV epitopes was part of the study. Public TCR beta signatures indicated both CMV infection and matching HLA type. Notes on the study in general: Pooled public TCR beta family frequency picked out CMV carriers with the relevant HLA. In two of eight donors, the top clonotype was HLA-C-restricted CMV-specific.

Trimming shortened V by 5 bases and J by 2 bases, and 17 bases separated the two germline ends. The CDR3 spans 15 residues. CDR1 and CDR2 from the germline V gene are DFQATT and SNEGSKA (reference sequence). TCRdb reprocessed the reads via MiXCR and lists one record per CDR3 protein. The data hold fewer than 350,000 distinct CDR3 sequences, with almost 30% observed a single time. The clonotype originates from a human donor in good health (CMV status not recorded). Some clones in this sample may be carry-over from other donors' samples. The source was cultured PBMCs, collected from culture after CMV antigen stimulation. This rearrangement joins TRBV20-1 to TRBJ2-3; TRBD2 is a possible D gene (6 bases). CDR3 nucleotide sequence: TGCAGTGCTGACCTAGGGTTGCGGGACACAGATACGCAGTATTTT. This encodes CSADLGLRDTDTQYF.